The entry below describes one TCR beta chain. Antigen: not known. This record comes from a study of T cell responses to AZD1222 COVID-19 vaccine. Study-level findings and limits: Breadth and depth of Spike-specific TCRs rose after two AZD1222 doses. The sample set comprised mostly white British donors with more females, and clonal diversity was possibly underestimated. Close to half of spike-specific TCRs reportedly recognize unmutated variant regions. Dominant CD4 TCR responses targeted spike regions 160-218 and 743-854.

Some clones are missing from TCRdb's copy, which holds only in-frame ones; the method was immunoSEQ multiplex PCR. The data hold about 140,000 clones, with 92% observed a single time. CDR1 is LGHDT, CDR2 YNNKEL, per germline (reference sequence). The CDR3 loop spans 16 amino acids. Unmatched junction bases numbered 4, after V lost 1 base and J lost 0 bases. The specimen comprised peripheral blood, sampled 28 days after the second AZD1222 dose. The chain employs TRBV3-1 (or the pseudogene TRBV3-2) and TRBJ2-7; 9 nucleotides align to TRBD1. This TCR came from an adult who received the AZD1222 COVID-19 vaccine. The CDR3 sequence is CASSQAGTGSSYEQYF. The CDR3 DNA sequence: TGTGCCAGCAGCCAAGCCGGGACAGGGTCCTCCTACGAGCAGTACTTC.